Sequencing of this T cell receptor beta chain was carried out in a study of OX40 agonist ivuxolimab in advanced cancers. Background on the study: Enrolled patients in dose escalation had cancers that were hepatocellular carcinoma, melanoma, renal cell or head and neck cancer. Participants could have had prior anti-PD-1, anti-PD-L1 or anti-CTLA-4 therapy, and 40% had some.

The method was immunoSEQ multiplex PCR; TCRdb's version includes in-frame clones alone and lacks a portion of them. The repertoire holds around 51,000 clones, with about 83% as singletons. The CDR3 is 17 residues long. The trim removed 1 base at V and 0 bases at J, leaving 6 bases unmatched. Germline assignment: CDR1 SGHTA and CDR2 FQGNSA. Blood was sampled at baseline, cycle 4 day 1, and cycle 7 day 1. The sample holds one count of this clone. This specimen consisted of CD4+ or CD8+ T cells sorted from blood, obtained in a trial of the OX40 agonist ivuxolimab. This chain joins TRBV7-2 and TRBJ2-7, with 10 nucleotides matching TRBD2. The clonotype was recovered from an adult with an advanced solid tumor such as melanoma, head and neck, liver or kidney cancer. The chain's CDR3 is CASSLVGSGRSSYEQYF. The CDR3 DNA reads as TGTGCCAGCAGCTTAGTCGGTAGCGGGAGGAGCTCCTACGAGCAGTACTTC.